This T cell receptor beta chain is from a study of preoperative IRX-2 immunotherapy in early breast cancer. This table comes from immunoSEQ multiplex PCR, and its TCRdb copy is limited to in-frame clones, with some not included. The profile shows thousands of clones, roughly 68% of them singletons. This clone was recorded a few times. This CDR3 region has 13 residues. As to treatment: preoperative locoregional IRX-2 cytokine immunotherapy. Patients received preoperative, locoregional IRX-2 cytokine immunotherapy in a phase Ib study. Sample: tumor tissue, taken before IRX-2 immunotherapy. This sequence originates from a human donor with breast cancer. The V call is TRBV22-1, the J call TRBJ1-2. TRBV22-1 is reported as a pseudogene. CDR3 loop: CASSEDSGYGYTF. Written as DNA, the CDR3 is TGTGCCAGCAGTGAAGACAGCGGCTATGGCTACACCTTC.